Reported below is one TCR beta chain. This receptor's antigen is unknown. Base qualities are not provided; no much larger clone lies one nucleotide away. The data derive from a study of blood T cell repertoires in COVID-19 (dated by TCRdb to 2019 to 2021). Some background on the complete study: Collaborator samples came from the United States, Italy and Spain and covered acute and convalescent phases of COVID-19. The material from the prospective study consisted of cDNA or gDNA derived from T cells, B-cell-depleted T cells, or PBMCs. Subjects who had been exposed to COVID-19, were actively infected with it, or had recovered from it provided the deeply sampled blood TCRbeta repertoires that made up the dataset. The repertoires were made available in a free public database intended to serve as a resource for research on the immune response to SARS-CoV-2. The samples were drawn from the first 160 participants of the ongoing ImmuneRACE study and from 1,200 or so subjects provided by 6 global collaborators. Sample metadata almost always included a de-identified subject ID, COVID-19 status, age in years and sex. HLA class I and class II types, where available, came from metadata supplied by the sample provider rather than from assay-based typing. Summary of the overall study and its limitations: The quantity of clinical and demographic metadata differed by source and by participant and was supplied without curation.

The immunoSEQ Assay, a bias-controlled multiplex PCR, was used to amplify TCRbeta CDR3 regions from genomic DNA. In the source study's methods: The number of nucleated cells in each sample was estimated by amplification of reference gene primers within the assay. Sequence reads were collapsed and filtered to measure the absolute abundance of every unique TCRbeta CDR3 rearrangement. For each sample, productive Simpson clonality was calculated as the square root of Simpson's diversity index over productive rearrangements. What TCRdb holds here is the immuneACCESS table cut down to in-frame rearrangements. Part of the clones is not present; checked against another copy, under half of the missing clones reflect an unresolved V gene, and the others are unexplained. The V and J calls and the clone size are those of that table, but D and trimming were determined from the DNA. Recorded for this sample are some 70,000 clones; 65% to 85% of them occurred a single time. Of the sample, roughly a tenth is held by the ten largest clones.

The CDR3 runs 16 amino acids, cysteine and phenylalanine included. Only the CDR3 DNA is retained, 48 bases long and in frame from the first base. Unmatched junction bases come to 14, with V trimmed by 5 bases and J by 7 bases. Reading the germline V gene gives CDR1 MDHEN and CDR2 SYDVKM. Collaborating institutions collected whole blood in K2EDTA tubes following their own protocols. For TCRbeta analysis, collaborators shipped samples in one of three forms: frozen whole blood, isolated PBMCs, or DNA extracted from either of those sample types. Sequencing was carried out using peripheral blood. The TCR was taken from a woman aged 45-65 years with acute or convalescent COVID-19. The rearranged segments are TRBV28 and TRBJ2-7; TRBD1 lines up with 10 middle nucleotides. In nucleotides, the sequence is TGTGCCAGCAGTGATGGTGGCAGACAGGGGGCGCGTGAGCAGTACTTC. Translated, this is CASSDGGRQGAREQYF.